Below, one TCR beta chain is given with its context. Its matching antigen is unknown. These data belong to a study of a mutant IDH1 vaccine in newly diagnosed glioma. About the study: Patients in the study were vaccinated eight times, receiving shots in weeks 1, 3, 5, 7, 11, 15, 19 and 23. Vaccines began 4-6 weeks after radiotherapy alone, or with temozolomide cycles. Earlier therapy was either radiotherapy, temozolomide, or both, and most got both.

The repertoire was sequenced with immunoSEQ multiplex PCR; TCRdb's copy has only in-frame clones and lacks some. The sample has around 34,000 clones, about four fifths seen once; the top ten hold 5% to 6.5%. Time point defined: week 23, last vaccination. In every dose of vaccine, 300 ug of mutant IDH1 20-mer peptide was given alongside topical imiquimod. Study-wide findings and caveats: A vaccine-induced immune response developed in 93.3% of the patients.

The germline gives CDR1 GTSNPN, CDR2 SVGIG (reference sequence). V lost 5 bases and J 0 bases, leaving 11 bases between the germline ends. CDR3 size: 15 residues. The rearrangement joins TRBV30 to TRBJ1-6, with D hard to call. This receptor was taken from a man aged 40-50 years with glioma. This specimen was PBMCs, taken from a glioma patient whose treatment included an IDH1 peptide vaccine. DNA of the CDR3: TGTGCCTGGGGGGTCGGGAGCTCCTATAATTCACCCCTCCACTTT. Protein sequence: CAWGVGSSYNSPLHF.